The next 18 T cell receptor beta chains were all read from a single sample in a study of OX40 agonist ivuxolimab in advanced cancers. Some clones are missing from TCRdb's copy, which holds only in-frame ones; the method was immunoSEQ multiplex PCR. The sample has around 50,000 clones, more than 80% seen once. The material sequenced was CD4+ or CD8+ T cells sorted from blood, taken in a trial of the OX40 agonist ivuxolimab. The receptor set was obtained from an adult with an advanced solid tumor such as melanoma, head and neck, liver or kidney cancer.

This sequence joins TRBV5-1 and TRBJ2-1; no definite D call. With 4 bases removed from V and 10 bases from J, the gap between germline ends came to 9 bases. Germline V CDR1 and CDR2: SGHRS, YFSETQ. The CDR3 is 11 residues long. CDR3 in amino acids: CASSLRQEQFF. CDR3 nucleotides: TGCGCCAGCAGCCTCCGTCAAGAGCAGTTCTTC.

The genes are TRBV11-3 and TRBJ2-6; TRBD1 matches 9 bases. The germline V gene has CDR1 SGHNT and CDR2 YENEEA. The CDR3 is 20 amino acids. V gave up 5 bases and J gave up 0 bases; unmatched junction bases: 14. CDR3 sequence reads: CASSPAGTGYSSSGANVLTF. Written as DNA, the CDR3 is TGTGCCAGCAGCCCCGCCGGGACAGGGTATTCAAGCTCTGGGGCCAACGTCCTGACTTTC.

The CDR3 DNA reads as TGTGCCAGCAGGTATGGAATGAACACTGAAGCTTTCTTT. Translated: CASRYGMNTEAFF. The J gene is TRBJ1-1, the V gene TRBV25-1; D gene ambiguous. V lost 6 bases and J 0 bases, leaving 8 bases between the germline ends. Germline CDR1 reads MGHDK; CDR2 reads SYGVNS. CDR3 length: 13 residues.

This chain links TRBV21-1 with TRBJ2-7; the DNA was not used to check the table's D call, TRBD2. TRBV21-1 is termed a pseudogene. The CDR3 is 15 amino acids. The CDR3 DNA follows: TGTGCCAGCAGCACAAAGAGGGTAGCGGGGGGCGAGCAGTACTTC. Amino acid sequence: CASSTKRVAGGEQYF.

This clone was observed once. The CDR3 loop reads CASSQTDREYGYTF. CDR3 nucleotide sequence: TGTGCCAGCAGCCAAACTGACAGAGAATATGGCTACACCTTC. The rearrangement links TRBV4-2 to TRBJ1-2; tentatively, D is TRBD1 (5 bases). Deletions cut 2 bases from V and 5 bases from J, with 12 bases between. This CDR3 contains 14 residues. Germline CDR1 is LGHNA and CDR2 is YNFKEQ.

This clone is medium-sized by share. The gene calls are TRBV29-1 and TRBJ2-1, with a tentative D call TRBD2 (5 bases). The V and J ends lost 4 bases and 0 bases respectively, with 10 bases between them. Germline V gene data show CDR1 as SQVTM and CDR2 as ANQGSEA. The CDR3 is made up of 14 amino acids. The CDR3 nucleotides are TGCAGCGTTGTAGGAGGCAGCTCCTACAATGAGCAGTTCTTC. Translated, it gives CSVVGGSSYNEQFF.

This clone was picked up one time. The V call is TRBV20-1, the J call TRBJ1-1, with a possible D match to TRBD1 (5 bases). Germline V CDR1 and CDR2: DFQATT, SNEGSKA (reference sequence). The germline V and J ends were trimmed by 5 bases and 8 bases, with 12 bases remaining between them. There are 11 residues in the CDR3. The CDR3 protein is CSAAGRMEAFF. The DNA of the CDR3 is TGCAGTGCTGCGGGGCGTATGGAAGCTTTCTTT.

The gene calls are TRBV5-1 and TRBJ1-1; D is uncertain. The germline V gene has CDR1 SGHRS and CDR2 YFSETQ. This CDR3 is 14 amino acids long. Trimming shortened V by 0 bases and J by 1 base, and 7 bases separated the two germline ends. The CDR3 region has the DNA TGCGCCAGCAGCTTGGACTCCGCGAACACTGAAGCTTTCTTT. Protein: CASSLDSANTEAFF.

Turning to this clone: A read error may explain this, as a much larger clone is one base away. V usage is TRBV6-5 and J usage is TRBJ2-7, with TRBD1 matching over 11 bases. The CDR3 is 13 residues long. The V gene end was trimmed by 6 bases and the J gene end by 2 bases; junction bases not matched to a gene: 0. The germline gives CDR1 MNHEY, CDR2 SVGAGI. The CDR3 protein is CASRGQGAYEQYF. CDR3 DNA sequence: TGTGCCAGCAGGGGACAGGGGGCCTACGAGCAGTACTTC.

V is TRBV6-1 and J is TRBJ2-7, with a possible D match to TRBD1 (5 bases). Trimming shortened V by 2 bases and J by 12 bases, and 11 bases separated the two germline ends. CDR1 MNHNS and CDR2 SASEGT come from the germline V gene. The CDR3 spans 11 residues. The CDR3: CASSEFRAGYF. In DNA form, the CDR3 reads TGTGCCAGCAGTGAATTCAGGGCCGGGTACTTC.

This clone was picked up a small number of times. V and J are TRBV6-1 and TRBJ2-7; 8 bases align to TRBD1. The germline V gene has CDR1 MNHNS and CDR2 SASEGT. The J segment lost 6 bases and the V segment lost 4 bases, leaving 8 bases of the junction unmatched. CDR3 length equals 14 residues. CDR3 sequence reads: CASSGTGIGGEQYF. The CDR3 region has the DNA TGTGCCAGCAGTGGGACAGGGATCGGGGGCGAGCAGTACTTC.

This clone was counted once. V and J are TRBV6-5 and TRBJ2-3; D call uncertain. Trimming took off 0 bases at V and 4 bases at J, with 14 bases between the two ends. Germline V CDR1 and CDR2: MNHEY, SVGAGI. The CDR3 has 16 residues. In DNA, the CDR3 is TGTGCCAGCAGTTACTCGCTCATGTCCGGCCCAGATACGCAGTATTTT. It encodes CASSYSLMSGPDTQYF.

The V gene is TRBV10-1, the J gene TRBJ2-3; D is uncertain. Per germline, CDR1 WNHNN and CDR2 SYGVQD (reference sequence). Trimming took 0 bases from V and 4 from J, leaving 8 bases between them. The CDR3 sequence is 14 residues long. The CDR3 protein is CASSESPGSDTQYF. The CDR3 DNA follows: TGCGCCAGCAGTGAGTCGCCGGGTTCAGATACGCAGTATTTT.

This rearrangement joins TRBV19 to TRBJ2-4; 10 bases match TRBD2. The ends lost 3 bases at V and 1 base at J; junction bases unmatched: 6. The CDR3 spans 17 residues. CDR1 and CDR2 from the germline V gene are LNHDA and SQIVND (reference sequence). CDR3 amino acids: CASSILAGETAKNIQYF. The CDR3 nucleotides are TGTGCCAGTAGTATTCTAGCGGGGGAAACGGCCAAAAACATTCAGTACTTC.

The chain recombines TRBV5-4 with TRBJ2-5, with 9 bases lining up with TRBD1. The better agreement between TRBJ2-7 and the DNA end casts doubt on the J call. The CDR3 covers 15 residues. Germline loops: CDR1 SGHNT, CDR2 YYREEE (reference sequence). The CDR3 DNA is TGTGCCAGCAGCTTAGTCGGGACAGGGTACCGCGAGCAGTACTTC. Translated, it gives CASSLVGTGYREQYF.

The chain combines TRBV5-1 with TRBJ2-2, with 7 bases fitting TRBD1. The CDR3 contains 14 residues. CDR1 is SGHRS and CDR2 is YFSETQ in the germline V gene. V was clipped by 1 base and J by 8 bases; unmatched bases: 5. CDR3 amino acids: CASSLTDRDGELFF. The CDR3 DNA follows: TGCGCCAGCAGCTTGACCGACAGGGATGGGGAGCTGTTTTTT.

V and J are TRBV9 and TRBJ2-6, with TRBD1 as a possible D gene (6 bases). V was pared by 4 bases and J by 1 base, with 15 bases between. Germline CDR1 and CDR2: SGDLS and YYNGEE. CDR3 size: 17 residues. The CDR3 loop reads CASSPDPTGSGANVLTF. The CDR3 DNA sequence: TGTGCCAGCAGCCCCGACCCGACAGGTTCTGGGGCCAACGTCCTGACTTTC.

This clone was seen just once. The chain uses TRBV19 and TRBJ2-5; 12 bases line up with TRBD1. Germline V gene sequence: CDR1 LNHDA, CDR2 SQIVND (reference sequence). There are 16 residues in the CDR3. The V segment lost 4 bases and the J segment 5 bases; nucleotides outside the gene matches: 8. The CDR3 region has the DNA TGTGCCAGTAGTAGGGGACAGGGGGCTTATCGGGAGACCCAGTACTTC. It yields the protein CASSRGQGAYRETQYF.